Listed below are T cell receptor beta chains from one sample, sequenced in a study of T cells in tumors after PD-1 blockade. TCRdb's table, derived via immunoSEQ multiplex PCR, lists solely in-frame clones and lacks some. Of 60,000 to 75,000 clones in the sample, 74% were seen once. The sequences come from PBMCs, collected after anti-PD-1 treatment. Source of these receptors: a human donor with basal cell carcinoma. Each CDR3 is given with its conserved first and last residue. Fields, in order: V gene, clone size, J gene, D gene, CDR3 DNA, CDR3 protein. The D gene is left open where the match is weak. Some rows mark clone size as missing; the rest say once, few, many or name a class of expanded clone.

V: TRBV6-2/TRBV6-3; size: few; J: TRBJ1-5; D: TRBD1; DNA: TGTGCCAGCAACCCTGGACAGGGGGAACAGCCCCAGCATTTT; CDR3: CASNPGQGEQPQHF
V: TRBV3-1/TRBV3-2; size: .; J: TRBJ2-7; D: .; DNA: TGTGCCAGCAGCCAAGATAATGGGAACGTCCTGAGCTCCTACGAGCAGTACTTC; CDR3: CASSQDNGNVLSSYEQYF
V: TRBV19; size: .; J: TRBJ1-4; D: .; DNA: TGTGCCAGTAGTATGAACAGTCAGGATGAAAAACTGTTTTTT; CDR3: CASSMNSQDEKLFF
V: TRBV5-1; size: once; J: TRBJ2-2; D: .; DNA: TGCGCCAGCGCCCCCATGTCTCCCGGGGAGCTGTTTTTT; CDR3: CASAPMSPGELFF
V: TRBV7-2; size: .; J: TRBJ2-1; D: .; DNA: TGTGCCAGCAGCTTAGGATTAGGGCAAGAGCAGTTCTTC; CDR3: CASSLGLGQEQFF
V: TRBV7-2; size: few; J: TRBJ1-5; D: .; DNA: TGTGCCAGCAGCTCCTCGGGGGGCGCGGGTCAGCCCCAGCATTTT; CDR3: CASSSSGGAGQPQHF
V: TRBV29-1; size: .; J: TRBJ2-5; D: TRBD2; DNA: TGCAGCGGATTAAGACTAGGGCGGGGGGAGACCCAGTACTTC; CDR3: CSGLRLGRGETQYF
V: TRBV28; size: .; J: TRBJ1-4; D: TRBD1; DNA: TGTGCCAGCGGGACAGGGGCTGAAAAACTGTTTTTT; CDR3: CASGTGAEKLFF
V: TRBV4-1; size: .; J: TRBJ2-1; D: TRBD2; DNA: TGCGCCAGCAGCCAAGAGTCGACTAGCGGGGGGGGGTTTGGTGAGCAGTTCTTC; CDR3: CASSQESTSGGGFGEQFF
V: TRBV9; size: .; J: TRBJ2-7; D: TRBD1; DNA: TGTGCCAGCAGCGAGATGACAGGGGTCCACGAGCAGTACTTC; CDR3: CASSEMTGVHEQYF
V: TRBV3-1/TRBV3-2; size: .; J: TRBJ2-1; D: TRBD1; DNA: TGTGCCAGCAGCAGGGACAGTTCCCGCTACAATGAGCAGTTCTTC; CDR3: CASSRDSSRYNEQFF
V: TRBV20-1; size: .; J: TRBJ1-2; D: TRBD1; DNA: TGCAGTGCTACTGAGGGGGCCAATGGCTACACCTTC; CDR3: CSATEGANGYTF
V: TRBV10-3; size: .; J: TRBJ2-7; D: .; DNA: TGTGCCATCAGTGAGACCGGACGTGACCTGGGCTCCTACGAGCAGTACTTC; CDR3: CAISETGRDLGSYEQYF
V: TRBV12-3/TRBV12-4; size: few; J: TRBJ2-7; D: .; DNA: TGTGCCAGCAGTTGGGACATGTCCTACGAGCAGTACTTC; CDR3: CASSWDMSYEQYF
V: TRBV18; size: .; J: TRBJ2-7; D: TRBD1; DNA: TGTGCCAGCTCACCCTACGGGACAGGCACCTACGAGCAGTACTTC; CDR3: CASSPYGTGTYEQYF
V: TRBV5-1; size: .; J: TRBJ1-4; D: TRBD1; DNA: TGCGCCAGCAGCCTTGGACAGGGAGGTGAAAAACTGTTTTTT; CDR3: CASSLGQGGEKLFF
V: TRBV7-9; size: few; J: TRBJ2-2; D: .; DNA: TGTGCCAGCAGCTTAGTTCTAAACACCGGGGAGCTGTTTTTT; CDR3: CASSLVLNTGELFF
V: TRBV9; size: .; J: TRBJ2-5; D: .; DNA: TGTGCCAGCAGCGTAGGAGGGACCCTGGAGACCCAGTACTTC; CDR3: CASSVGGTLETQYF
V: TRBV5-6; size: .; J: TRBJ1-1; D: .; DNA: TGTGCCAGCAGCTTGAGCCTAGAAGCTTTCTTT; CDR3: CASSLSLEAFF
V: TRBV4-1; size: .; J: TRBJ1-3; D: .; DNA: TGCGCCAGCAGCCAGCCCCGGGGGGGTATAGGAAACACCATATATTTT; CDR3: CASSQPRGGIGNTIYF
V: TRBV13; size: once; J: TRBJ2-1; D: .; DNA: TGTGCCAGCAGCCAGGGAACGATATCAAATGAGCAGTTCTTC; CDR3: CASSQGTISNEQFF
V: TRBV27; size: few; J: TRBJ1-2; D: TRBD1; DNA: TGTGCCAGCAGTTCCCCCCAGACAGGGAGCTATGGCTACACCTTC; CDR3: CASSSPQTGSYGYTF
V: TRBV30; size: .; J: TRBJ1-2; D: .; DNA: TGTGCCTACAGGGTACGAGGCTACACCTTC; CDR3: CAYRVRGYTF
V: TRBV5-5; size: .; J: TRBJ2-6; D: .; DNA: TGTGCCAGCAGTTTTCAGGACTCTGGGGCCAACGTCCTGACTTTC; CDR3: CASSFQDSGANVLTF
V: TRBV7-2; size: .; J: TRBJ1-2; D: .; DNA: TGTGCCAGCAGCTTATTGAGGGGGGGTTGGGGCTACACCTTC; CDR3: CASSLLRGGWGYTF
V: TRBV19; size: .; J: TRBJ2-1; D: TRBD1; DNA: TGTGCCAGTAGACCTCTCCAGGGACAGGGGTACAATGAGCAGTTCTTC; CDR3: CASRPLQGQGYNEQFF
V: TRBV5-4; size: .; J: TRBJ2-7; D: .; DNA: TGTGCCAGCAGCCCGTGGGGGTCGCCCGAGCAGTACTTC; CDR3: CASSPWGSPEQYF
V: TRBV5-1; size: .; J: TRBJ2-2; D: .; DNA: TGCGCCAGCAGCTTAGTAAGGCAGGGGAGTGACGGGGAGCTGTTTTTT; CDR3: CASSLVRQGSDGELFF
V: TRBV28; size: .; J: TRBJ1-1; D: .; DNA: TGTGCCAGCAGCTCCCGCAGCTACACTGAAGCTTTCTTT; CDR3: CASSSRSYTEAFF